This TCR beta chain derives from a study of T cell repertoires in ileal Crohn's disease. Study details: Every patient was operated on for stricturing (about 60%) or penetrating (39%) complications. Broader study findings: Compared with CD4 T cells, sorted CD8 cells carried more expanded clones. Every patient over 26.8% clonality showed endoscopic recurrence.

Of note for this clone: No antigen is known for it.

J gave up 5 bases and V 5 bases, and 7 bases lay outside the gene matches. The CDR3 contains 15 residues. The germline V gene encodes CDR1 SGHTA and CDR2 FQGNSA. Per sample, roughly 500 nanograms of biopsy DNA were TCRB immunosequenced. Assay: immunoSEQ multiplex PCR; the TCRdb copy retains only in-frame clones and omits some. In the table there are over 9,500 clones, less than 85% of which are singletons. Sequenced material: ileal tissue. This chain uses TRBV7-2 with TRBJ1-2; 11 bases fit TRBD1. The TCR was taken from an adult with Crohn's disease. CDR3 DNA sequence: TGTGCCAGCAGCGTGCGGACAGGGGGCCCTTATGGCTACACCTTC. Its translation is CASSVRTGGPYGYTF.